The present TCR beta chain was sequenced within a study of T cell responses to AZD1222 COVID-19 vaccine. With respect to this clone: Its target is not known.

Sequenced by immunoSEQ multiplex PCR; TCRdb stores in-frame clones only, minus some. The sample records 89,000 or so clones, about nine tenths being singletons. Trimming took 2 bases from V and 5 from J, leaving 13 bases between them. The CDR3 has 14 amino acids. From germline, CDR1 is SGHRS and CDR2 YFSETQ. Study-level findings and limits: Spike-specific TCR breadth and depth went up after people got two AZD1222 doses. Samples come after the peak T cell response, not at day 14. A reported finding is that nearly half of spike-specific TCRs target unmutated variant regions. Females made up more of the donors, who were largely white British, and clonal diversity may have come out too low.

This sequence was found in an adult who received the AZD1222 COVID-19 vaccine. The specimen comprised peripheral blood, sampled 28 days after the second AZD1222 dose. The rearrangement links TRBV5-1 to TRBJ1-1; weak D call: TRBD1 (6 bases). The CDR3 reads CASSFSGEGTEAFF. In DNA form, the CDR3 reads TGCGCCAGCAGCTTCTCAGGGGAGGGGACTGAAGCTTTCTTT.